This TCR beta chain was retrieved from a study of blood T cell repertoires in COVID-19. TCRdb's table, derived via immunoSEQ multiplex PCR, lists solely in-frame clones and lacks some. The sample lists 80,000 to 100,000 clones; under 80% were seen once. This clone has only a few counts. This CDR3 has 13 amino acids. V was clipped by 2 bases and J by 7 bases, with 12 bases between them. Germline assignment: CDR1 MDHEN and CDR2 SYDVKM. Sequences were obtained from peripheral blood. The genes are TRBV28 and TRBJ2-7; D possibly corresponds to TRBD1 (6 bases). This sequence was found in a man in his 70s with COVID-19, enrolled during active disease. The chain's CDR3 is CASSLVGGAEQYF. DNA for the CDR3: TGTGCCAGCAGTTTAGTTGGGGGCGCGGAGCAGTACTTC.